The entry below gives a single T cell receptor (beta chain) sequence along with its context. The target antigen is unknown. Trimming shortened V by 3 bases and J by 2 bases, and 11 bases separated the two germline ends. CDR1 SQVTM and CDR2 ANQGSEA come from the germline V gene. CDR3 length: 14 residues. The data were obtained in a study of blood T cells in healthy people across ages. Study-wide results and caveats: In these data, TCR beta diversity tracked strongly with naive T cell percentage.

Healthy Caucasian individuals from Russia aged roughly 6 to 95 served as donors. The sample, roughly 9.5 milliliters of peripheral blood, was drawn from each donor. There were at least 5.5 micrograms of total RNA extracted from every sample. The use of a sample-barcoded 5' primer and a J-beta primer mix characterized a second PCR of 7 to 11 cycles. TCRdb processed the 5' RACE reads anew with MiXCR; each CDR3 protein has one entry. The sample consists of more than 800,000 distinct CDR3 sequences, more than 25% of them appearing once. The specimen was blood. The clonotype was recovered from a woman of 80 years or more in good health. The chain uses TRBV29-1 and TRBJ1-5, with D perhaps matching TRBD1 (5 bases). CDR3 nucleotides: TGCAGCGTTGAGACAGCGAGTTGCAATCAGCCCCAGCATTTT. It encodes CSVETASCNQPQHF.